This T cell receptor (beta chain) is drawn from a study of beta chain features in type 1 diabetes. The investigators reverse transcribed all of the isolated RNA, so they sequenced expressed TCRB transcripts. Assay: immunoSEQ multiplex PCR; the TCRdb copy retains only in-frame clones and omits some. The sample consists of more than 250,000 clones, about a fifth of them appearing once. Germline V gives CDR1 MDHEN, CDR2 SYDVKM. The V and J ends lost 7 bases and 7 bases, in that order; junction bases with no gene match: 13. The CDR3 has 15 amino acids. Comments on this clone: Its antigen remains unknown.

Study-level results: Within each of all four CD4+ subsets, Type 1 diabetes patients had TCRB CDR3s that were moderately but significantly shorter.

The chain joins TRBV28 to TRBJ2-1, with TRBD2 matching over 7 bases. This TCR came from a woman in her 40s with type 1 diabetes. The sequenced material came from naive CD4+ T cells from blood. DNA of the CDR3: TGTGCCAGCACCCCCGTGGGCGGGAGAAGGAATGAGCAGTTCTTC. The encoded protein is CASTPVGGRRNEQFF.